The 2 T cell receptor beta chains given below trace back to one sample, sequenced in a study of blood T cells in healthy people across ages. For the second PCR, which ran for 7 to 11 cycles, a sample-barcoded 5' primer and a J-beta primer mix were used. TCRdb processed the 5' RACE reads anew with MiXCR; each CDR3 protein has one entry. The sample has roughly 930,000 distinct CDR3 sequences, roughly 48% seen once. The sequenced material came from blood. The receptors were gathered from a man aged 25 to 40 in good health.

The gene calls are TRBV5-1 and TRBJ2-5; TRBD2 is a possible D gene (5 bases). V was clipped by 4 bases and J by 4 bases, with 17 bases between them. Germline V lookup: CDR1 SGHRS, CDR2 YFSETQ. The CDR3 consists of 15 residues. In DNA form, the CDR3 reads TGCGCCAGCAGCCCTGGACCTTCAGGAGGAGAGACCCAGTACTTC. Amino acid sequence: CASSPGPSGGETQYF.

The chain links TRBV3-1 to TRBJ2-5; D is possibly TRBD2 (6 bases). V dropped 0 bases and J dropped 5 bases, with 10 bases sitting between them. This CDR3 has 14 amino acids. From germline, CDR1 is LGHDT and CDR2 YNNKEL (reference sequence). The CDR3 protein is CASSQDLAYETQYF. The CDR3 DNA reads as TGTGCCAGCAGCCAAGACCTAGCGTACGAGACCCAGTACTTC.